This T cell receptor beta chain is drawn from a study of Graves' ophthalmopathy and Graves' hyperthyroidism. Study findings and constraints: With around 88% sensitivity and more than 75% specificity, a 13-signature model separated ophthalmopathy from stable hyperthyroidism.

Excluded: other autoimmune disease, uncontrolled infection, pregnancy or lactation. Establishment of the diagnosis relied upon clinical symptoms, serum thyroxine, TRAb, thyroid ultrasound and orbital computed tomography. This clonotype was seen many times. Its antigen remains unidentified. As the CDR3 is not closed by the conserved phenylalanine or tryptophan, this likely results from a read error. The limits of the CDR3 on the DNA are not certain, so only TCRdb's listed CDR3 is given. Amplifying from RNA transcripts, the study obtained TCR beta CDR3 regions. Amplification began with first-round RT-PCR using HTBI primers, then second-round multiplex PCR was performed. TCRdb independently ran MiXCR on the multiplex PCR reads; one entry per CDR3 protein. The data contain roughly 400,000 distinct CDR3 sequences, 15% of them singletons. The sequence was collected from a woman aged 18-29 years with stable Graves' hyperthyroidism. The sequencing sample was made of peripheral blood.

The CDR3 loop reads CASSEASLAGPKRN. V and J are TRBV10-1 and TRBJ2-5; no DNA check was done on the table's D call, TRBD2. The CDR3 totals 14 residues, both ends included. From germline, CDR1 is WNHNN and CDR2 SYGVQD (reference sequence).